The sequence of this T cell receptor beta chain was determined in a study of cytomegalovirus exposure and HLA in healthy donors. This clone has just one count. Antigen unknown. PCR involved 60 Vbeta and 13 Jbeta primers. Per the study methods: Unique TCR beta chains totaled approximately 83 million in a later count, with roughly 11 million of them shared. Only in-frame clones appear in the TCRdb table, and some are missing; sequencing was by immunoSEQ multiplex PCR. From that table come the V and J calls and clone size; the DNA was used to work out D and trimming. The data hold about 200,000 clones, with 76% observed a single time. Regarding the study as a whole: An analysis that was carried out later associated 16,951 TCR beta sequences with HLA alleles at 0.05 false discovery rate. Under in vitro conditions, a few CMV-associated chains were confirmed as specific for CMV antigens.

From germline, CDR1 is SGDLS and CDR2 YYNGEE. The CDR3 extends over 14 amino acids. The trim removed 4 bases at V and 2 bases at J, leaving 2 bases unmatched. The chain couples TRBV9 to TRBJ2-7, with 11 bases identical to TRBD1. The receptor was derived from a man in his late teens or twenties in good health and CMV-seronegative. What was sequenced was PBMCs. CDR3 nucleotides: TGTGCCAGCAGCATGGGACAGGGGGCCTACGAGCAGTACTTC. Residues: CASSMGQGAYEQYF.